This TCR beta chain was retrieved from a study of OX40 agonist ivuxolimab in advanced cancers. For the study at large: Previous treatment with anti-PD-1, anti-PD-L1 or anti-CTLA-4 therapy was allowed; 35% to 50% had received some.

Clones were sequenced by immunoSEQ multiplex PCR, and TCRdb holds only the in-frame ones, with some missing. The table lists tens of thousands of clones, over 75% of them singletons. This CDR3 has 16 amino acids. Germline V gene sequence: CDR1 MNHEY, CDR2 SMNVEV (reference sequence). V was shortened by 5 bases and J by 0 bases, with 11 bases between the two germline ends. The origin of this receptor is an adult with an advanced solid tumor such as melanoma, head and neck, liver or kidney cancer. This sequence joins TRBV27 and TRBJ2-6, with D possibly TRBD2 on 6 matching bases. The source material was CD4+ or CD8+ T cells sorted from blood, sampled in a trial of the OX40 agonist ivuxolimab. The CDR3 nucleotides read TGTGCCAGCAGTCCGGGGGAAAGCTCTGGGGCCAACGTCCTGACTTTC. Translating it yields CASSPGESSGANVLTF.